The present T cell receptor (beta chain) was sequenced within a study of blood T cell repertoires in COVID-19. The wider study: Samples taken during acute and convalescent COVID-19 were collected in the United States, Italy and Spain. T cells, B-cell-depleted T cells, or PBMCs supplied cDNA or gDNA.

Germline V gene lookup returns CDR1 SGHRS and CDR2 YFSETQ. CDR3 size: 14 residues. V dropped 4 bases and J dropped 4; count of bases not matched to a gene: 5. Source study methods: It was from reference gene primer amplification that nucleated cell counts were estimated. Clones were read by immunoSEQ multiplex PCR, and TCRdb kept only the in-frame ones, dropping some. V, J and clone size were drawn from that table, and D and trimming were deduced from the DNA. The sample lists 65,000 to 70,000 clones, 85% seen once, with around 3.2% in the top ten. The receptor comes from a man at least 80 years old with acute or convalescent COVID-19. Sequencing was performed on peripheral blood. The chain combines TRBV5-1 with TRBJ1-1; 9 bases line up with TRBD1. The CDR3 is CASSEQTGGTEAFF. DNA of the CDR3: TGCGCCAGCAGCGAACAGACAGGGGGCACTGAAGCTTTCTTT.